Listed here are 4 T cell receptor beta chains from one sample, sequenced in a study of cytomegalovirus exposure and HLA in healthy donors. 13 Jbeta primers and 60 Vbeta primers were used for the PCR. TCRdb keeps only in-frame clones here, not all; method: immunoSEQ multiplex PCR. There are 80,000 or so clones in the sample; about 64% occur only once, and approximately 5.4% lies in the top ten. The sequencing sample was made of PBMCs. The receptors were gathered from a man younger than 45 in good health and CMV-seropositive.

DNA of the CDR3: TGTGCCAGCAGTAGCTTACAGGGTAGTCGCCACGAGCAGTACTTC. Translation gives CASSSLQGSRHEQYF. V and J are TRBV28 and TRBJ2-7; a possible D gene is TRBD1 (6 bases). The germline V and J ends were trimmed by 5 bases and 5 bases, with 19 bases remaining between them. The CDR3 consists of 15 residues. CDR1 is MDHEN, CDR2 SYDVKM, per germline.

The V gene is TRBV19, the J gene TRBJ2-5; D ambiguous. Germline CDR1 is LNHDA and CDR2 is SQIVND (reference sequence). Trimming stripped 5 bases from V and 1 base from J, with 14 bases between. The CDR3 sequence is 15 residues long. For the CDR3, the DNA is TGTGCCAGTAGTCCCCTGGGCGCCATCCAAGAGACCCAGTACTTC. Protein sequence: CASSPLGAIQETQYF.

The chain carries TRBV28 and TRBJ1-5; D might be TRBD1 (6 bases). V lost 10 bases, J lost 0 bases, and 13 bases lay in between. CDR1 and CDR2 (germline): MDHEN, SYDVKM. This CDR3 spans 14 amino acids. The DNA for the CDR3 is TGTGCCACCGGACAGTCTCATAGCAATCAGCCCCAGCATTTT. Its protein is CATGQSHSNQPQHF. Based on the CDR3 plus reference TRBV28 and TRBJ1-5, the full variable domain is DVKVTQSSRYLVKRTGEKVFLECVQDMDHENMFWYRQDPGLGLRLIYFSYDVKMKEKGDIPEGYSVSREKKERFSLILESASTNQTSMYLCATGQSHSNQPQHFGDGTRLSIL.

This clone was seen only a few times. The chain has TRBV2 and TRBJ1-5; D uncertain. V dropped 7 bases and J dropped 2 bases, with 15 bases sitting between them. CDR1 is SNHLY, CDR2 FYNNEI, per germline. This CDR3 region has 15 residues. CDR3 loop: CASTRVTGGNQPQHF. The CDR3 DNA reads TGTGCCAGCACTAGGGTCACCGGGGGCAATCAGCCCCAGCATTTT.